The 14 T cell receptor beta chains listed next were all sequenced from one sample in a study of blood T cells in healthy people across ages. Together with a sample-barcoded 5' primer, a J-beta primer mix was included in a second PCR lasting roughly 6 to 12 cycles. TCRdb ran MiXCR on the 5' RACE reads and lists one entry per CDR3 protein. The sample records hundreds of thousands of distinct CDR3 sequences, about 34% being singletons. Sequenced sample: blood. Every receptor here comes from an elderly woman in good health.

This clonotype appeared many times. The genes are TRBV12-3 or TRBV12-4 and TRBJ2-7; tentatively, D is TRBD2 (5 bases). The germline V and J ends were trimmed by 5 bases and 1 base, with 9 bases remaining between them. The CDR3 sequence is 13 residues long. CDR3: CASSTPGSYEQYF. The CDR3 DNA sequence: TGTGCCAGCAGTACGCCGGGGTCCTACGAGCAGTACTTC.

Concerning this clonotype: This may be a read error: a much more frequent sequence differs by one nucleotide. J is TRBJ1-2 and V is TRBV28; possibly TRBD1 for D (6 bases). Germline V lookup: CDR1 MDHEN, CDR2 SYDVKM. The CDR3 runs 13 residues. The V and J ends lost 6 bases and 7 bases respectively, with 15 bases between them. The CDR3 region is CASRGLGALGYTF. The DNA of the CDR3 is TGTGCCAGCAGGGGGTTGGGGGCACTTGGCTACACCTTC.

This clonotype showed up many times. CDR3 nucleotides: TGTGCCAGCAGTTATCCGGGGCGCTTTAACTATGGCTACACCTTC. Protein product: CASSYPGRFNYGYTF. The chain joins TRBV12-3 or TRBV12-4 to TRBJ1-2; TRBD1 might be the D (5 bases). The CDR3 contains 15 residues. Trimming stripped 4 bases from V and 1 base from J, with 13 bases between.

This clonotype came up many times. This may be a read error, as it is one base from a much larger clone. The V gene is TRBV5-1, the J gene TRBJ2-1, with 8 bases aligning to TRBD1. The assigned J gene may be wrong: the sequence end matches TRBJ2-7 better. The germline V gene has CDR1 SGHRS and CDR2 YFSETQ. This CDR3 region has 16 residues. Here the CDR3 DNA reads TGCGCCAGCAGCTTGGTTAGGACAGGGCCTTACAATGAGCAGTACTTC. This gives the protein CASSLVRTGPYNEQYF.

In its sample, this clonotype was seen a few times. This may be a read error: a much more frequent sequence differs by one nucleotide. J is TRBJ1-2 and V is TRBV7-2; TRBD1 might be the D (5 bases). The CDR3 is 12 amino acids. The V gene's germline CDR1 is SGHTA and CDR2 FQGNSA. CDR3 sequence reads: CASSSRGFGCTF. The CDR3 DNA is TGTGCCAGCAGCTCTAGGGGCTTTGGCTGCACCTTC.

The table lists this clonotype with a few counts. This chain connects TRBV11-1 to TRBJ2-2, with TRBD2 as a possible D gene (5 bases). The V gene's germline CDR1 is SGHAT and CDR2 FQDESV (reference sequence). CDR3 size: 15 residues. Trimming cost V 8 bases and J 2 bases, with 15 bases left between them. The CDR3 protein is CASAGGLRNTGELFF. The DNA of the CDR3 is TGTGCCAGCGCGGGCGGCCTAAGAAACACCGGGGAGCTGTTTTTT. The whole variable domain, filled in from reference TRBV11-1 and TRBJ2-2, reads EAEVAQSPRYKITEKSQAVAFWCDPISGHATLYWYRQILGQGPELLVQFQDESVVDDSQLPKDRFSAERLKGVDSTLKIQPAELGDSAMYLCASAGGLRNTGELFFGEGSRLTVL.

This clonotype was counted at least ten times. The V call is TRBV12-3 or TRBV12-4, the J call TRBJ1-2, with unresolved D. This CDR3 is built from 15 residues. V dropped 5 bases and J dropped 0 bases, with 13 bases sitting between them. The CDR3 DNA reads TGTGCCAGCAGTCCCCTCCGAGGAGCTAACTATGGCTACACCTTC. Encoded protein: CASSPLRGANYGYTF.

At least ten counts were recorded for this clonotype. This sequence joins TRBV20-1 and TRBJ2-7, with 9 bases matching TRBD1. V shed 6 bases, J shed 0 bases, and the junction held 9 bases outside the gene matches. In germline, CDR1 is DFQATT, CDR2 SNEGSKA (reference sequence). The CDR3 runs to 15 residues. This CDR3 reads CSAKQGALSSYEQYF. CDR3 bases: TGCAGTGCAAAACAGGGGGCCCTTAGCTCCTACGAGCAGTACTTC.

This chain joins TRBV5-1 and TRBJ1-4; 8 bases align to TRBD1. The length of the CDR3 is 16 residues. V was clipped by 4 bases and J by 2 bases; unmatched bases: 7. In germline, CDR1 is SGHRS, CDR2 YFSETQ. The CDR3 DNA sequence: TGCGCCAGCAGCCCGGACAGGGCGGGGACTAATGAAAAACTGTTTTTT. Protein product: CASSPDRAGTNEKLFF.

There are a few counts of this clonotype. The rearrangement links TRBV7-3 to TRBJ2-3; D possibly corresponds to TRBD1 (6 bases). Germline loops: CDR1 SGHTA, CDR2 FQGTGA. The V and J ends lost 5 bases and 1 base respectively, with 13 bases between them. The CDR3 is made up of 15 amino acids. CDR3 protein: CASSPFEGGTDTQYF. DNA for the CDR3: TGTGCCAGCAGCCCGTTTGAGGGGGGCACAGATACGCAGTATTTT. Full variable domain (missing parts from reference TRBV7-3 and TRBJ2-3): GAGVSQTPSNKVTEKGKYVELRCDPISGHTALYWYRQSLGQGPEFLIYFQGTGAADDSGLPNDRFFAVRPEGSVSTLKIQRTERGDSAVYLCASSPFEGGTDTQYFGPGTRLTVL.

The rearrangement joins TRBV7-2 to TRBJ1-3; a weak D match, TRBD1 (5 bases). Germline V gene data show CDR1 as SGHTA and CDR2 as FQGNSA. The CDR3 loop spans 13 amino acids. The V end lost 0 bases, the J end lost 8 bases, and 8 bases lay between the germline ends. The CDR3 bases are TGTGCCAGCAGCTTAGCTTGGGGGGACACCATATATTTT. Its translation: CASSLAWGDTIYF.

This rearrangement joins TRBV4-3 to TRBJ1-1; D remains unclear. Germline assignment: CDR1 LGHNA and CDR2 YSLEER. There are 14 residues in the CDR3. V was clipped by 0 bases and J by 4 bases, with 9 bases between them. CDR3 DNA sequence: TGCGCCAGCAGCCAAGACCGAGGGAGCACTGAAGCTTTCTTT. It specifies CASSQDRGSTEAFF.

Note on this clonotype: With a much larger clone just one base away, this may be a read error. V and J are TRBV10-3 and TRBJ2-1; 7 bases align to TRBD1. After removal of 6 bases from V and 13 bases from J, the junction contained 15 bases not matched to a gene. Germline CDR1 is ENHRY and CDR2 is SYGVKD. CDR3 size: 14 residues. This CDR3 is CAISHGTDKETQFF. For the CDR3, the DNA is TGTGCCATCAGCCACGGGACAGACAAGGAGACCCAGTTCTTC.

This clonotype was seen at least ten times. The V call is TRBV6-5, the J call TRBJ1-4; D is perhaps TRBD1 (6 bases). The CDR3 totals 14 residues. Trimming pared 8 bases from V and 12 bases from J, leaving 22 bases between. Germline V gene lookup returns CDR1 MNHEY and CDR2 SVGAGI. Here the CDR3 reads CASSTLHSRGELFF. DNA of the CDR3: TGTGCCAGCTCGACTCTTCATAGTAGGGGGGAACTGTTTTTT.